The 24 T cell receptor beta chains presented below share a single source sample, sequenced in a study of CD8 T cells in Susac syndrome. After extraction with the RNeasy kit, about 0.5 to 1 ug of the RNA was reverse transcribed using random hexamers. TCRdb fed the immunoSEQ multiplex PCR reads into MiXCR, producing one record per CDR3 protein. In the table there are over 120,000 distinct CDR3 sequences, just under 95% of which are singletons. What was sequenced was CD4+ T cells from PBMCs. The receptors originated from a human donor with Susac syndrome.

The rearrangement joins TRBV2 to TRBJ1-2; 7 bases are shared with TRBD1. The CDR3 consists of 14 residues. Unmatched junction bases numbered 7, after V lost 5 bases and J lost 4 bases. In germline, CDR1 is SNHLY, CDR2 FYNNEI. The CDR3 DNA reads as TGTGCCAGCAGTACCGGGACAGCAGTCTATGGCTACACCTTC. Translating gives CASSTGTAVYGYTF.

The chain has TRBV12-3 or TRBV12-4 and TRBJ1-1, with D perhaps TRBD1 (6 bases). The CDR3 consists of 15 residues. The germline V and J ends were trimmed by 6 bases and 1 base, with 15 bases remaining between them. The CDR3 DNA is TGTGCCAGCAGAACACAGGGAGGGGAGAACACTGAAGCTTTCTTT. As protein: CASRTQGGENTEAFF.

The chain carries TRBV6-5 and TRBJ1-1, with 7 bases that match TRBD1. The V gene's germline CDR1 is MNHEY and CDR2 SVGAGI. This CDR3 is 15 amino acids long. J was trimmed by 5 bases and V by 2 bases; bases with no gene match: 8. In DNA, the CDR3 is TGTGCCAGCAGTTACAAGGGGGCGCGTCGGACTGAAGCTTTCTTT. Its translation: CASSYKGARRTEAFF.

The chain couples TRBV18 to TRBJ1-2, with a weak D call TRBD1 (6 bases). The germline V gene encodes CDR1 KGHSH and CDR2 LQKENI. CDR3 length equals 14 residues. Trimming took 2 bases from V and 8 from J, leaving 15 bases between them. CDR3 amino acids: CASSPYRDKGGYTF. The CDR3 DNA sequence: TGTGCCAGCTCACCATACCGGGACAAAGGGGGCTACACCTTC.

V gene TRBV30 combines with J gene TRBJ2-1; possibly TRBD2 for D (5 bases). In germline, CDR1 is GTSNPN, CDR2 SVGIG (reference sequence). This CDR3 spans 12 amino acids. V was shortened by 2 bases and J by 15 bases, with 17 bases between the two germline ends. The CDR3, as DNA: TGTGCCTGGAGTCCGGACTCCCGGGCAGGGTTCTTC. It yields the protein CAWSPDSRAGFF.

The V call is TRBV29-1, the J call TRBJ2-3, with D perhaps matching TRBD1 (6 bases). This CDR3 spans 13 amino acids. The V gene's germline CDR1 is SQVTM and CDR2 ANQGSEA. Deletions cut 4 bases from V and 0 bases from J, with 8 bases between. This CDR3 reads CSVGRGSTDTQYF. Here the CDR3 DNA reads TGCAGCGTTGGAAGGGGGAGCACAGATACGCAGTATTTT.

The V call is TRBV12-3 or TRBV12-4, the J call TRBJ1-5; 7 bases fit TRBD1. The V and J ends lost 0 bases and 5 bases, in that order; junction bases with no gene match: 22. This CDR3 contains 21 residues. CDR3 DNA sequence: TGTGCCAGCAGTTTAGCGGAGCCGGTAGGGGGCGCGAGGGTCGGGGATCAGCCCCAGCATTTT. Translated: CASSLAEPVGGARVGDQPQHF.

V and J are TRBV30 and TRBJ2-1; 7 bases agree with TRBD2. Germline CDR1 reads GTSNPN; CDR2 reads SVGIG (reference sequence). Germline trimming cut 1 base from V and 0 bases from J; bases unmatched to any gene: 12. This CDR3 region has 18 residues. The CDR3 bases are TGTGCCTGGAGTGATGACCGAGTGCGGGAGCACTCCTACAATGAGCAGTTCTTC. It specifies CAWSDDRVREHSYNEQFF.

The chain combines TRBV20-1 with TRBJ2-7; 9 nucleotides match TRBD1. CDR1 and CDR2 (germline): DFQATT, SNEGSKA (reference sequence). This CDR3 has 16 residues. V lost 2 bases to trimming and J lost 7 bases; unmatched junction nucleotides: 15. CDR3 sequence reads: CSARLPLWDRDGEQYF. As DNA, the CDR3 is TGCAGTGCTAGACTTCCGTTGTGGGACAGGGATGGAGAGCAGTACTTC.

The V and J genes are TRBV20-1 and TRBJ2-7, with D possibly matching TRBD2 (6 bases). Germline assignment: CDR1 DFQATT and CDR2 SNEGSKA (reference sequence). The length of the CDR3 is 14 residues. V was shortened by 1 base and J by 4 bases, with 14 bases between the two germline ends. As DNA, the CDR3 is TGCAGTGCTAGAGCCGCGGGGTCGAGATACGAGCAGTACTTC. Protein: CSARAAGSRYEQYF.

Concerning this clonotype itself: The DNA is omitted, as the CDR3 cannot be located on it reliably, and the CDR3 follows TCRdb's listing. The rearrangement joins TRBV6-5 to TRBJ2-2; whether TRBD1, the table's D call, matches the DNA was not checked. Per the germline V gene, CDR1 is MNHEY and CDR2 is SVGAGI. The CDR3 is 15 amino acids long, termini counted. CDR3 loop: CASRWDRIGTGSCFF.

The chain carries TRBV20-1 and TRBJ1-4; a weak D match, TRBD1 (6 bases). Per the germline V gene, CDR1 is DFQATT and CDR2 is SNEGSKA (reference sequence). Between the trimmed V and J ends, which lost 1 base and 10 bases, there was a span of 16 bases. The CDR3 has 14 residues. CDR3 loop: CSARGQEGSGKLFF. The DNA for the CDR3 is TGCAGTGCTAGAGGACAGGAAGGGTCGGGAAAACTGTTTTTT.

The chain combines TRBV12-3 or TRBV12-4 with TRBJ2-5, with 12 bases that match TRBD2. This CDR3 comprises 16 residues. V lost 3 bases and J lost 4; bases outside the gene matches: 6. CDR3 bases: TGTGCCAGCAGTTTGGCTAGCGGGAGGGCTCGAGAGACCCAGTACTTC. It is translated as CASSLASGRARETQYF.

The chain links TRBV5-1 to TRBJ1-6; D gene ambiguous. Germline-derived CDR1 and CDR2 are SGHRS and YFSETQ. Trimming took 6 bases from V and 12 from J, leaving 16 bases between them. The length of the CDR3 is 13 residues. This chain's CDR3 is CASTLDPGKPLHF. CDR3 bases: TGCGCCAGCACCCTGGACCCGGGCAAACCCCTCCACTTT.

The V call is TRBV12-3 or TRBV12-4, the J call TRBJ1-2, with D possibly TRBD1 on 5 matching bases. V lost 3 bases and J 4 bases, leaving 9 bases between the germline ends. This CDR3 spans 13 amino acids. The CDR3 region is CASSFSGGYGYTF. The CDR3 region has the DNA TGTGCCAGCAGTTTCTCGGGGGGCTATGGCTACACCTTC.

V and J are TRBV7-2 and TRBJ2-1; 9 nucleotides line up with TRBD2. Per the germline V gene, CDR1 is SGHTA and CDR2 is FQGNSA. Trimming removed 2 bases from V and 4 bases from J; junction bases left unmatched: 3. The CDR3 is 15 amino acids. The DNA of the CDR3 is TGTGCCAGCAGCTTATCTAGCGGGACATACAATGAGCAGTTCTTC. This gives the protein CASSLSSGTYNEQFF.

This sequence joins TRBV9 and TRBJ1-4, with D uncertain. The CDR3 has 15 residues. Germline assignment: CDR1 SGDLS and CDR2 YYNGEE. Between the trimmed V and J ends, which lost 4 bases and 10 bases, there was a span of 20 bases. The CDR3 reads CASSPKLATSGKLFF. Here the CDR3 DNA reads TGTGCCAGCAGCCCCAAACTGGCAACTTCGGGAAAACTGTTTTTT.

J is TRBJ1-3 and V is TRBV20-1, with D maybe TRBD1 (5 bases). V was clipped by 6 bases and J by 0 bases, with 15 bases between them. In germline, CDR1 is DFQATT, CDR2 SNEGSKA (reference sequence). CDR3 size: 15 residues. CDR3 loop: CSATGRLFSGNTIYF. CDR3 DNA sequence: TGCAGTGCGACGGGACGCTTATTCTCTGGAAACACCATATATTTT.

The J gene is TRBJ1-2, the V gene TRBV24-1; TRBD1 matches 8 bases. CDR1 and CDR2 (germline): KGHDR, SFDVKD. The J segment lost 7 bases and the V segment lost 4 bases, leaving 7 bases of the junction unmatched. The CDR3 consists of 14 residues. The CDR3 bases are TGTGCCACCAGTGAACGACAGGGGTCTGGTGGCTACACCTTC. This gives the protein CATSERQGSGGYTF.

The chain links TRBV3-1 to TRBJ1-5; D unclear. The CDR3 loop spans 16 amino acids. Germline-derived CDR1 and CDR2 are LGHDT and YNNKEL (reference sequence). V lost 4 bases and J lost 0, with 13 bases in between. The DNA of the CDR3 is TGTGCCAGCAGCCGCGGATCATGGGGTAGCAATCAGCCCCAGCATTTT. This codes for CASSRGSWGSNQPQHF.

The table lists this clonotype with a count of one. V is TRBV29-1 and J is TRBJ1-1; maybe TRBD1 (6 bases). The germline V gene has CDR1 SQVTM and CDR2 ANQGSEA. This CDR3 is 12 amino acids long. The V gene lost 7 bases and the J gene lost 4 bases, with 13 bases spanning the gap. The CDR3 DNA sequence: TGCAGCGCCTGGAGGGGGGCCACTGAAGCTTTCTTT. Translating gives CSAWRGATEAFF.

The gene calls are TRBV2 and TRBJ2-3; 13 nucleotides line up with TRBD2. Germline loops: CDR1 SNHLY, CDR2 FYNNEI. V gave up 10 bases and J gave up 1 base; unmatched junction bases: 5. CDR3 length equals 15 residues. CDR3 nucleotides: TGTGCCACTTCCGGACTAGCGGGGGGCACAGATACGCAGTATTTT. Translating gives CATSGLAGGTDTQYF.

This clonotype was seen a single time. V is TRBV20-1 and J is TRBJ1-2; no firm D call. The CDR3 extends over 12 amino acids. Trimming left V 2 bases short and J 6 bases short, with 10 bases between. Germline loops: CDR1 DFQATT, CDR2 SNEGSKA (reference sequence). The DNA of the CDR3 is TGCAGTGCTAGAATGTATGCAGATGGCTACACCTTC. It is translated as CSARMYADGYTF.

This chain connects TRBV4-1 to TRBJ1-1; D not resolved. The germline CDR1 and CDR2 sequences are MGHRA and YSYEKL. Trimming removed 6 bases at V and 2 bases at J, with 22 bases between. The length of the CDR3 is 17 residues. The CDR3 region has the DNA TGCGCCAGCAGGCCTTGGGTCCGTAGGCCCACTAACACTGAAGCTTTCTTT. Protein sequence: CASRPWVRRPTNTEAFF.